The 31 T cell receptor beta chains below all came from one sample that was sequenced in a study of shared clonotypes between healthy human individuals. Only in-frame clones appear in the TCRdb table, and some are missing; sequencing was by immunoSEQ multiplex PCR. The data show some 89,000 clones, roughly 69% seen once. Sequencing was performed on memory CD8+ T cells sorted from blood. Subset here: CD45RO+ cells pooled with CCR7-negative TemRA cells. The receptor source for this set is a man between 25 and 39 years old in good health.

This clone was observed a handful of times. The chain joins TRBV5-1 to TRBJ2-7, with 8 bases aligning to TRBD2. CDR1 and CDR2 (germline): SGHRS, YFSETQ. Losses at the gene ends were 5 bases for V and 2 bases for J; bases not matched to a gene: 6. The CDR3 is 14 residues long. The CDR3: CASRDVAGTYEQYF. The CDR3 DNA is TGCGCCAGCAGGGATGTAGCGGGGACCTACGAGCAGTACTTC.

The chain employs TRBV27 and TRBJ2-2; perhaps TRBD1 as D (6 bases). This CDR3 has 14 residues. Germline V CDR1 and CDR2: MNHEY, SMNVEV (reference sequence). The V end was cut by 7 bases, the J end by 4 bases, with 13 bases between. The CDR3 protein is CASNLGAATGELFF. The CDR3 nucleotides are TGTGCCAGCAATTTGGGGGCAGCCACCGGGGAGCTGTTTTTT.

V is TRBV6-6 and J is TRBJ1-4; 7 positions match TRBD1. V lost 6 bases to trimming and J lost 4 bases; unmatched junction nucleotides: 8. This CDR3 comprises 15 residues. Germline V CDR1 and CDR2: MNHNY, SVGAGI (reference sequence). This CDR3 is CASRPRTGVNEKLFF. The CDR3 nucleotides read TGTGCCAGCAGACCCCGGACAGGAGTTAATGAAAAACTGTTTTTT.

V gene TRBV29-1 combines with J gene TRBJ2-1; 9 bases agree with TRBD2. Germline trimming cut 4 bases from V and 4 bases from J; bases unmatched to any gene: 2. The CDR3 runs to 13 residues. Germline V lookup: CDR1 SQVTM, CDR2 ANQGSEA. CDR3 DNA: TGCAGCGTTGGGACTAGCGATTACAATGAGCAGTTCTTC. It is translated as CSVGTSDYNEQFF.

V is TRBV6-1 and J is TRBJ2-1; D gene uncertain. V was shortened by 1 base and J by 9 bases, with 13 bases between the two germline ends. Germline V gene lookup returns CDR1 MNHNS and CDR2 SASEGT. The CDR3 is made up of 14 amino acids. CDR3 DNA sequence: TGTGCCAGCAGTGAAGTATTGGGCGGTGGTGAGCAGTTCTTC. Translation gives CASSEVLGGGEQFF.

The chain uses TRBV28 and TRBJ2-7; D not certain. This CDR3 has 11 residues. Between the trimmed V and J ends, which lost 5 bases and 3 bases, there was a span of 5 bases. CDR1 is MDHEN, CDR2 SYDVKM, per germline. This chain's CDR3 is CASSRHYEQYF. DNA for the CDR3: TGTGCCAGCAGTCGTCACTACGAGCAGTACTTC.

The sample holds many counts of this clone. Other nucleotide sequences from this sample produce the same CDR3. The chain is built from TRBV6-1 and TRBJ2-3, with 9 bases lining up with TRBD2. Per the germline V gene, CDR1 is MNHNS and CDR2 is SASEGT. V lost 5 bases, J lost 4 bases, and 7 bases stayed unmatched. This CDR3 has 15 residues. The CDR3 DNA is TGTGCCAGCAGTATACAGGTAGCGGGAGCAGATACGCAGTATTTT. Its protein is CASSIQVAGADTQYF.

This clone is labeled medium-sized. The V gene is TRBV4-1, the J gene TRBJ1-5; weak D call: TRBD1 (5 bases). V was clipped by 1 base and J by 6 bases, with 19 bases between them. Looked up from germline, CDR1 is MGHRA and CDR2 is YSYEKL. The CDR3 runs 17 residues. DNA of the CDR3: TGCGCCAGCAGCCAAGTAGGTCGGAAGACCGGGGGTCAGCCCCAGCATTTT. Its translation is CASSQVGRKTGGQPQHF.

The chain uses TRBV9 and TRBJ2-5, with 10 bases identical to TRBD1. After removal of 3 bases from V and 5 bases from J, the junction contained 7 bases not matched to a gene. In germline, CDR1 is SGDLS, CDR2 YYNGEE. The CDR3 spans 15 residues. The CDR3 region has the DNA TGTGCCAGCAGCGCGACAGGGGGCGGGTTGGAGACCCAGTACTTC. Its protein is CASSATGGGLETQYF.

This clone was counted between two and nine times. The V and J genes are TRBV5-4 and TRBJ2-5; D uncertain. The germline V and J ends were trimmed by 0 bases and 1 base, with 4 bases remaining between them. CDR3 length equals 13 residues. The germline V gene encodes CDR1 SGHNT and CDR2 YYREEE (reference sequence). CDR3 DNA sequence: TGTGCCAGCAGCTTGGCGATCCAAGAGACCCAGTACTTC. It encodes CASSLAIQETQYF.

This clone appeared many times. This chain connects TRBV18 to TRBJ2-2; possible D gene TRBD1, 5 bases. The CDR3 contains 14 residues. The germline V and J ends were trimmed by 8 bases and 2 bases, with 12 bases remaining between them. Germline loops: CDR1 KGHSH, CDR2 LQKENI. CDR3 protein: CASAQDPNTGELFF. The DNA of the CDR3 is TGTGCCAGCGCACAGGACCCAAACACCGGGGAGCTGTTTTTT.

This clone appeared a single time. The chain links TRBV6-1 to TRBJ1-5; D gene ambiguous. Between the trimmed V and J ends, which lost 0 bases and 4 bases, there was a span of 4 bases. This CDR3 contains 13 residues. CDR1 MNHNS and CDR2 SASEGT come from the germline V gene. CDR3 protein: CASSEALNQPQHF. CDR3 coding DNA: TGTGCCAGCAGTGAAGCACTTAATCAGCCCCAGCATTTT.

The chain couples TRBV6-1 to TRBJ2-3; D remains ambiguous. Germline V gene lookup returns CDR1 MNHNS and CDR2 SASEGT. V lost 6 bases and J 0 bases, leaving 10 bases between the germline ends. This CDR3 comprises 14 residues. The CDR3 nucleotides read TGTGCCAGCAGCCCGGGTCATAGCACAGATACGCAGTATTTT. Protein: CASSPGHSTDTQYF.

This clone was seen only a few times. The chain has TRBV6-6 and TRBJ2-1; 7 positions match TRBD1. The CDR3 extends over 14 amino acids. V lost 6 bases and J lost 8; bases outside the gene matches: 10. Germline V gene lookup returns CDR1 MNHNY and CDR2 SVGAGI (reference sequence). CDR3 loop: CASSPGTVLDEQFF. The CDR3, as DNA: TGTGCCAGCAGCCCCGGGACAGTTCTCGATGAGCAGTTCTTC.

The chain uses TRBV5-6 and TRBJ2-7, with 9 bases that match TRBD2. CDR1 and CDR2 (germline): SGHDT, YYEEEE. V lost 0 bases to trimming and J lost 2 bases; unmatched junction nucleotides: 6. This CDR3 has 16 amino acids. The CDR3 bases are TGTGCCAGCAGCTTGGGGCCTAGCGGGAACCCCTACGAGCAGTACTTC. Protein: CASSLGPSGNPYEQYF.

The chain carries TRBV28 and TRBJ2-2, with D perhaps TRBD1 or TRBD2 (5 bases each). V lost 7 bases and J lost 0, with 18 bases in between. Germline CDR1 is MDHEN and CDR2 is SYDVKM. The CDR3 has 17 residues. The CDR3 DNA reads as TGTGCCAGCAAGGGTTTGCCGGGGACGACGAACACCGGGGAGCTGTTTTTT. Protein: CASKGLPGTTNTGELFF.

V gene TRBV7-9 combines with J gene TRBJ1-3; D unclear. The germline V gene has CDR1 SEHNR and CDR2 FQNEAQ (reference sequence). V lost 7 bases, J lost 0 bases, and 10 bases lay in between. The CDR3 is 14 amino acids. CDR3 protein: CASTQTSSGNTIYF. The CDR3 bases are TGTGCCAGCACACAAACAAGCTCTGGAAACACCATATATTTT. Looking up the rest from reference TRBV7-9 and TRBJ1-3 gives the full variable domain: DTGVSQNPRHKITKRGQNVTFRCDPISEHNRLYWYRQTLGQGPEFLTYFQNEAQLEKSRLLSDRFSAERPKGSFSTLEIQRTEQGDSAMYLCASTQTSSGNTIYFGEGSWLTVV.

CDR3 protein: CASSIGPTFTSSYNEQFF. DNA for the CDR3: TGTGCCAGTAGTATAGGCCCGACATTTACAAGCTCCTACAATGAGCAGTTCTTC. The chain carries TRBV19 and TRBJ2-1; D unresolved. Per germline, CDR1 LNHDA and CDR2 SQIVND (reference sequence). Between the trimmed V and J ends, which lost 1 base and 0 bases, there was a span of 16 bases. The CDR3 consists of 18 residues.

V usage is TRBV5-4 and J usage is TRBJ2-2, with D possibly being TRBD1 (5 bases). Germline V lookup: CDR1 SGHNT, CDR2 YYREEE (reference sequence). V was cut by 4 bases and J by 3 bases, with 10 bases left in between. The CDR3 totals 14 residues. This chain's CDR3 is CASSLGHYTGELFF. CDR3 sequence (DNA): TGTGCCAGCAGCCTTGGACACTACACCGGGGAGCTGTTTTTT.

This clone has a handful of counts. This rearrangement joins TRBV18 to TRBJ2-5; tentatively, D is TRBD1 (6 bases). CDR3 size: 15 residues. Deletions cut 3 bases from V and 3 bases from J, with 14 bases between. Germline CDR1 is KGHSH and CDR2 is LQKENI. The CDR3 reads CASSPEQGIEETQYF. The CDR3 nucleotides read TGTGCCAGCTCACCCGAACAGGGAATAGAAGAGACCCAGTACTTC.

V is TRBV7-2 and J is TRBJ2-3, with D possibly being TRBD2 (5 bases). Trimming left V 1 base short and J 4 bases short, with 9 bases between. The CDR3 covers 14 residues. Germline CDR1 is SGHTA and CDR2 is FQGNSA. CDR3 residues: CASSLVLAPDTQYF. The CDR3, as DNA: TGTGCCAGCAGCTTAGTTCTAGCCCCAGATACGCAGTATTTT.

V gene TRBV4-1 combines with J gene TRBJ1-5; TRBD1 matches at 7 bases. The CDR3 is 15 amino acids. V was pared by 4 bases and J by 4 bases, with 7 bases of the junction left unmatched. Germline values: CDR1 MGHRA, CDR2 YSYEKL. Written as DNA, the CDR3 is TGCGCCAGCAGCCCCTGGACAGGCGGTAATCAGCCCCAGCATTTT. It encodes CASSPWTGGNQPQHF.

The chain combines TRBV11-2 with TRBJ2-2; D is ambiguous. The CDR3 length is 14 residues. Germline V lookup: CDR1 SGHAT, CDR2 FQNNGV. The germline V and J ends were trimmed by 1 base and 6 bases, with 9 bases remaining between them. CDR3: CASSLALTAGELFF. CDR3 DNA: TGTGCCAGCAGCTTAGCCCTAACCGCCGGGGAGCTGTTTTTT.

The J gene is TRBJ2-5, the V gene TRBV29-1; D is unresolved. The CDR3 consists of 13 residues. V shed 6 bases and J shed 4 bases, with 15 bases lying between them. Germline V gene sequence: CDR1 SQVTM, CDR2 ANQGSEA. This CDR3 reads CSVLGESLETQYF. The CDR3 DNA follows: TGCAGCGTCCTCGGTGAATCTTTAGAGACCCAGTACTTC.

The rearrangement links TRBV5-4 to TRBJ1-4; 8 bases align to TRBD1. Germline V gene sequence: CDR1 SGHNT, CDR2 YYREEE (reference sequence). The CDR3 spans 15 residues. The junction had 4 bases not matched to a gene; V was cut back by 0 bases and J by 6 bases. In DNA form, the CDR3 reads TGTGCCAGCAGCTTGGCCGGGACAGGAGATGAAAAACTGTTTTTT. Its protein product is CASSLAGTGDEKLFF.

The chain links TRBV5-1 to TRBJ2-5; the D gene is possibly TRBD2 (5 bases). V dropped 4 bases and J dropped 2 bases, with 9 bases sitting between them. Germline V gives CDR1 SGHRS, CDR2 YFSETQ. This CDR3 spans 13 amino acids. CDR3 bases: TGCGCCAGCAGCGTAGGGAGTCAAGAGACCCAGTACTTC. It is translated as CASSVGSQETQYF.

V and J are TRBV7-9 and TRBJ2-3; unclear D gene. CDR1 SEHNR and CDR2 FQNEAQ come from the germline V gene (reference sequence). This CDR3 is 11 amino acids long. Deletions cut 3 bases from V and 5 bases from J, with 3 bases between. CDR3 nucleotides: TGTGCCAGCAGCTTTGGAGATACGCAGTATTTT. It translates to CASSFGDTQYF.

The chain is built from TRBV13 and TRBJ1-1; D might be TRBD1 (6 bases). V was cut by 1 base and J by 3 bases, with 12 bases left in between. CDR1 is PRHDT and CDR2 is FYEKMQ in the germline V gene (reference sequence). The CDR3 is made up of 15 amino acids. As DNA, the CDR3 is TGTGCCAGCAGCTTAGTTCGGCAGGGGTACACTGAAGCTTTCTTT. Translation gives CASSLVRQGYTEAFF.

This clone was observed at least ten times. The V and J genes are TRBV7-6 and TRBJ1-5; possible D gene TRBD1, 5 bases. This CDR3 has 14 residues. The V and J ends lost 1 base and 4 bases respectively, with 8 bases between them. CDR1 is SGHVS, CDR2 FNYEAQ, per germline. This CDR3 is CASSLEPGNQPQHF. DNA of the CDR3: TGTGCCAGCAGCTTAGAGCCAGGGAATCAGCCCCAGCATTTT.

The chain employs TRBV19 and TRBJ2-6; D possibly corresponds to TRBD1 (5 bases). This CDR3 has 16 amino acids. CDR1 is LNHDA, CDR2 SQIVND, per germline (reference sequence). The V gene lost 7 bases and the J gene lost 0 bases, with 13 bases spanning the gap. The CDR3 reads CASTSPGFSGANVLTF. CDR3 bases: TGTGCCAGTACGTCCCCAGGGTTCTCTGGGGCCAACGTCCTGACTTTC.

The J gene is TRBJ2-1, the V gene TRBV27; TRBD2 matches 11 bases. Per the germline V gene, CDR1 is MNHEY and CDR2 is SMNVEV (reference sequence). There are 19 residues in the CDR3. V lost 5 bases, J lost 4 bases, and 16 bases stayed unmatched. The chain's CDR3 is CASSPRYPTSGRGYNEQFF. The CDR3 DNA follows: TGTGCCAGCAGTCCCCGATACCCTACTAGCGGGAGAGGGTACAATGAGCAGTTCTTC.